This T cell receptor beta chain was captured in a study of identical twins. This clonotype has only a few counts. Its specificity is not known. Each CDR3 protein is one row after TCRdb ran MiXCR on the 5' RACE reads. In the table there are 1.5 million to 2 million distinct CDR3 sequences, less than 40% of which are singletons. Study results and limitations: The presence of invariant MAIT and iNKT cells could partly confound analyses of zero-insertion sequences. Fewer insertions marked abundant cord blood beta clonotypes; young adult naive trended weakly, memory not at all.

The receptor was isolated from a newborn girl in good health. The sequencing sample was made of cord blood.

CDR3: CSARPPGIAKNIQYF. CDR3 nucleotides: TGCAGTGCTAGACCCCCAGGGATAGCCAAAAACATTCAGTACTTC. The chain has TRBV20-1 and TRBJ2-4; D perhaps matches TRBD1 (5 bases). There are 15 residues in the CDR3. V lost 2 bases, J lost 0 bases, and 11 bases lay in between. From germline, CDR1 is DFQATT and CDR2 SNEGSKA (reference sequence).